A selection of T cell receptor beta chains follows, all from one sample in a study of T cells in Graves' hyperthyroidism and ophthalmopathy. Each CDR3 protein gets one entry after TCRdb re-called the multiplex PCR reads with MiXCR. The table lists 700,000 or so distinct CDR3 sequences, about a sixth of them singletons. The sample consisted of blood. These receptors originate from a man younger than 35 with Graves' hyperthyroidism. The CDR3 runs from the conserved cysteine through the conserved F or W. Fields, in order: D gene, V gene, clone size, J gene, CDR3 protein, CDR3 DNA. The D gene is left open where the match is weak. Rows give clone size only sometimes, using once, few, many, or a class for an expanded clone.

>-|TRBV6-2/TRBV6-3|-|TRBJ1-1
CASSDPTGHRIEAFF
TGTGCCAGCAGTGACCCGACAGGCCACAGGATTGAAGCTTTCTTT
>-|TRBV5-1|-|TRBJ1-1
CASTDSSNTEAFF
TGCGCCAGCACGGACAGCTCGAACACTGAAGCTTTCTTT
>-|TRBV7-2|-|TRBJ2-1
CASSLMDLFSYNEQFF
TGTGCCAGCAGCTTAATGGACTTATTCTCCTACAATGAGCAGTTCTTC
>-|TRBV29-1|few|TRBJ1-2
CSVEVFNYGYTF
TGCAGCGTTGAAGTCTTTAACTATGGCTACACCTTC
>TRBD2|TRBV9|-|TRBJ2-7
CASSPPGGRVDEQYF
TGTGCCAGCAGCCCCCCTGGCGGGAGAGTTGACGAGCAGTACTTC
>-|TRBV6-1|many|TRBJ1-5
CASSPTAQPQHF
TGTGCCAGCAGTCCCACCGCGCAGCCCCAGCATTTT
>TRBD1|TRBV12-3/TRBV12-4|-|TRBJ2-4
CASSLGDRNIQYF
TGTGCCAGCAGTTTAGGGGACAGAAACATTCAGTACTTC
>TRBD1|TRBV6-1|many|TRBJ2-1
CASRTGDRSYNEQFF
TGTGCCAGCAGGACAGGGGACCGCTCCTACAATGAGCAGTTCTTC
>-|TRBV11-2|many|TRBJ1-6
CASSFEGFNSPLHF
TGTGCCAGCAGCTTTGAGGGTTTCAATTCACCCCTCCACTTT
>TRBD1|TRBV6-1|many|TRBJ2-7
CASRGQGIYEQYF
TGTGCCAGCAGAGGACAGGGCATCTACGAGCAGTACTTC
>-|TRBV15|-|TRBJ1-1
CATSRDQGQMTFF
TGTGCCACCAGCAGAGATCAAGGACAAATGACTTTCTTT
>-|TRBV18|-|TRBJ1-4
CASSPRGKATNEKLFF
TGTGCCAGCTCACCACGAGGGAAGGCAACTAATGAAAAACTGTTTTTT
>TRBD1|TRBV29-1|many|TRBJ1-1
CSVEPGGREAFF
TGCAGCGTTGAACCAGGGGGCCGTGAAGCTTTCTTT
>TRBD1|TRBV28|many|TRBJ1-1
CASSLWDRAGNTEAFF
TGTGCCAGCAGTTTATGGGACAGGGCTGGGAACACTGAAGCTTTCTTT
>TRBD2|TRBV27|few|TRBJ2-7
CASGLAEAYEQYF
TGTGCCAGTGGACTAGCGGAGGCCTACGAGCAGTACTTC
>-|TRBV2|-|TRBJ2-5
CASSVGTETQYF
TGTGCCAGCAGTGTGGGAACGGAGACCCAGTACTTC
>TRBD1|TRBV20-1|-|TRBJ2-1
CSATTGSSGNEQFF
TGCAGTGCTACGACAGGGTCCAGTGGGAATGAGCAGTTCTTC
>-|TRBV19|few|TRBJ1-1
CASSISQRLVAFF
TGTGCCAGTAGTATATCACAGCGGCTGGTTGCTTTCTTT
>-|TRBV10-2|-|TRBJ2-1
CASSYFSVGEQFF
TGCGCCAGCAGTTACTTTAGCGTCGGTGAGCAGTTCTTC
>TRBD1|TRBV15|many|TRBJ1-5
CATSRDRGSQPQHF
TGTGCCACCAGCAGAGACAGGGGGTCTCAGCCCCAGCATTTT
>TRBD2|TRBV29-1|-|TRBJ2-7
CSVTSGRYYEQYF
TGCAGCGTCACTAGCGGGAGATACTACGAGCAGTACTTC
>TRBD2|TRBV19|-|TRBJ2-3
CASSIGAGGSSDTQYF
TGTGCCAGTAGTATTGGTGCGGGAGGGTCGTCAGATACGCAGTATTTT
>TRBD2|TRBV3-1|many|TRBJ2-7
CASSQDYAGGSEQYF
TGTGCCAGCAGCCAAGATTACGCGGGAGGTAGTGAGCAGTACTTC
>TRBD1|TRBV28|many|TRBJ2-7
CASSFPTGGEKQYF
TGTGCCAGCAGTTTCCCGACAGGGGGGGAGAAGCAGTACTTC
>TRBD1|TRBV28|many|TRBJ1-5
CASWDRGNQPQHF
TGTGCCAGCTGGGACAGGGGAAATCAGCCCCAGCATTTT
>-|TRBV7-9|many|TRBJ2-3
CASSLAAGRVSETAADTQYF
TGTGCCAGCAGCTTAGCGGCCGGAAGGGTGTCGGAGACAGCCGCAGATACGCAGTATTTT
>-|TRBV29-1|few|TRBJ2-7
CSVAPTAPYEQYF
TGCAGCGTAGCCCCGACAGCCCCCTACGAGCAGTACTTC
>-|TRBV6-1|many|TRBJ1-2
CASSGRERNYGYTF
TGTGCCAGCAGTGGAAGGGAACGAAACTATGGCTACACCTTC
>TRBD2|TRBV28|many|TRBJ2-5
CASSSPQREGSKTQYF
TGTGCCAGCAGTTCCCCCCAGCGGGAGGGAAGTAAGACCCAGTACTTC
>-|TRBV25-1|-|TRBJ1-4
CASTGPPPQNEKLFF
TGTGCCAGCACAGGGCCCCCCCCCCAAAATGAAAAACTGTTTTTT
>-|TRBV27|many|TRBJ2-1
CASSSETYYNEQFF
TGTGCCAGCAGCTCGGAGACCTATTACAATGAGCAGTTCTTC
>-|TRBV2|many|TRBJ2-7
CASSGGASTGFYEQYF
TGTGCCAGCAGTGGCGGGGCAAGCACCGGTTTTTACGAGCAGTACTTC
>TRBD2|TRBV9|few|TRBJ2-2
CASTRLAGAGELFF
TGTGCCAGCACCAGACTAGCGGGAGCCGGGGAGCTGTTTTTT
>-|TRBV5-1|many|TRBJ1-1
CASSLARSDYTEAFF
TGCGCCAGCAGCTTGGCCAGGTCAGATTACACTGAAGCTTTCTTT
>-|TRBV7-9|-|TRBJ1-2
CASSLGASTLYGYTF
TGTGCCAGCAGCTTAGGTGCATCCACTCTATATGGCTACACCTTC
>-|TRBV29-1|few|TRBJ2-7
CSARAEDPYEQYF
TGCAGCGCTAGGGCCGAGGACCCGTACGAGCAGTACTTC
>-|TRBV30|many|TRBJ2-2
CAWSSGFGELFF
TGTGCCTGGAGTTCCGGGTTCGGGGAGCTGTTTTTT
>TRBD1|TRBV7-2|-|TRBJ2-5
CASSKTGGGRETQYF
TGTGCCAGCAGCAAGACAGGGGGGGGCCGTGAGACCCAGTACTTC
>-|TRBV12-3/TRBV12-4|few|TRBJ2-2
CASTLRGIGELFF
TGTGCCAGCACCTTGAGAGGGATCGGGGAGCTGTTTTTT
>-|TRBV7-2|many|TRBJ1-2
CASSLLSPGAYGYTF
TGTGCCAGCAGCCTCTTAAGTCCAGGGGCCTATGGCTACACCTTC
>-|TRBV20-1|few|TRBJ1-2
CSATKKGEHYGYTF
TGCAGTGCTACTAAAAAGGGGGAGCACTATGGCTACACCTTC
>-|TRBV11-2|-|TRBJ1-2
CASSLDRFNYGYTF
TGTGCCAGCAGCTTAGATAGGTTTAACTATGGCTACACCTTC
>TRBD1|TRBV14|-|TRBJ2-3
CASSQRQGTDTQYF
TGTGCCAGCAGCCAAAGACAGGGAACAGATACGCAGTATTTT
>TRBD2|TRBV7-2|-|TRBJ2-6
CASSFLTSGDSGANVLTF
TGTGCCAGCAGCTTTCTGACTAGCGGGGACTCTGGGGCCAACGTCCTGACTTTC
>-|TRBV12-3/TRBV12-4|many|TRBJ2-5
CASSLTQYQETQYF
TGTGCCAGCAGCCTGACCCAGTACCAAGAGACCCAGTACTTC
>-|TRBV28|many|TRBJ1-1
CASSLQGPDTEAFF
TGTGCCAGCAGTTTACAGGGGCCGGACACTGAAGCTTTCTTT
>TRBD1|TRBV6-5|-|TRBJ1-4
CASSYGTGGRGEKLFF
TGTGCCAGCAGCTACGGGACAGGGGGCCGAGGTGAAAAACTGTTTTTT
>-|TRBV2|many|TRBJ2-7
CASRAETGGSYEQYF
TGTGCCAGTAGAGCCGAGACAGGCGGCTCCTACGAGCAGTACTTC
>-|TRBV28|many|TRBJ2-7
CASGFTGSYEQYF
TGTGCCAGCGGATTCACAGGGTCCTACGAGCAGTACTTC
>-|TRBV3-1|-|TRBJ2-1
CASSPWGGRPYNEQFF
TGTGCCAGCAGCCCCTGGGGCGGCAGGCCCTACAATGAGCAGTTCTTC
>TRBD2|TRBV27|many|TRBJ2-3
CASTPFGGATDTQYF
TGTGCCAGCACCCCGTTCGGGGGGGCGACAGATACGCAGTATTTT